A single sample gave rise to the 18 T cell receptor beta chains below, sequenced in a study of PD-1 blockade in classical Hodgkin lymphoma (dated by TCRdb to between 2020 and 2021). The library was produced with the immunoSEQ multiplex PCR assay. The table was pulled from immuneACCESS by TCRdb, which kept in-frame rearrangements only. Such tables lose some clones; where checked, under half of the loss comes from unresolved V genes, and the rest has no known cause. The sample includes around 8,600 clones, with about 80% observed a single time. 9% to 13% of the sample rests with the top ten. Per the publication, the time point label means: cycle 1 day 1 (C1D1), immediately before nivolumab initiation. Every trial patient had relapsed following autologous stem cell transplantation, and prior brentuximab vedotin exposure was what differed among cohorts A, B and C. Using a Miltenyi CD4+ T cell isolation kit, CD4+ T cells were purified from thawed PBMCs through magnetic negative selection.

The input for sequencing was CD4+ T cells from blood, taken at baseline. The receptors come from a human donor with classical Hodgkin lymphoma.

V gene TRBV10-3 combines with J gene TRBJ2-5, with 10 bases matching TRBD1. The end of the DNA fits TRBJ2-7 better, so the J call may be wrong. Germline V gives CDR1 ENHRY, CDR2 SYGVKD. The CDR3 has 14 residues. CDR3 bases: TGTGCCATCAGTGTAGGGGACAGGGGCCACGAGCAGTACTTC. Its protein product is CAISVGDRGHEQYF.

The genes are TRBV7-3 and TRBJ2-1; D unclear. Germline CDR1 and CDR2: SGHTA and FQGTGA. The CDR3 runs to 13 residues. V lost 5 bases, J lost 3 bases, and 8 bases lay in between. The CDR3 DNA reads as TGTGCCAGCAGCGCCACCGGCTACAATGAGCAGTTCTTC. Its translation is CASSATGYNEQFF.

The genes are TRBV30 and TRBJ1-3, with D uncertain. This CDR3 is built from 13 residues. The V end was cut by 4 bases, the J end by 0 bases, with 7 bases between. From germline, CDR1 is GTSNPN and CDR2 SVGIG (reference sequence). CDR3 sequence reads: CAWIGFSGNTIYF. Written as DNA, the CDR3 is TGTGCCTGGATAGGGTTCTCTGGAAACACCATATATTTT.

The chain has TRBV29-1 and TRBJ2-3, with TRBD2 matching 7 bases. CDR1 is SQVTM and CDR2 is ANQGSEA in the germline V gene. V shed 6 bases and J 0 bases; nucleotides not matched to a gene: 6. The CDR3 covers 14 residues. The CDR3 here is CSVPSGSSTDTQYF. The CDR3 DNA sequence: TGCAGCGTCCCTAGCGGTTCTAGCACAGATACGCAGTATTTT.

The chain carries TRBV28 and TRBJ2-7, with 9 bases that match TRBD1. Germline V CDR1 and CDR2: MDHEN, SYDVKM. The CDR3 sequence is 13 residues long. The DNA of the CDR3 is TGTACAACTCGGGACAGGGTCTCCTACGAGCAGTACTTC. Translating it yields CTTRDRVSYEQYF. Looking up the rest from reference TRBV28 and TRBJ2-7 gives the full variable domain: DVKVTQSSRYLVKRTGEKVFLECVQDMDHENMFWYRQDPGLGLRLIYFSYDVKMKEKGDIPEGYSVSREKKERFSLILESASTNQTSMYLCTTRDRVSYEQYFGPGTRLTVT.

This chain joins TRBV30 and TRBJ1-1; D is unresolved. This CDR3 has 13 amino acids. From germline, CDR1 is GTSNPN and CDR2 SVGIG (reference sequence). The ends were cut back, 3 bases at V and 6 bases at J, with 14 bases in the middle. This CDR3 is CAWSGKRWAEAFF. In nucleotides, the CDR3 is TGTGCCTGGAGCGGAAAGCGCTGGGCTGAAGCTTTCTTT.

The J gene is TRBJ2-3, the V gene TRBV19; TRBD2 might be the D (6 bases). The CDR3 is made up of 13 amino acids. Germline V gene lookup returns CDR1 LNHDA and CDR2 SQIVND (reference sequence). Deletions cut 4 bases from V and 10 bases from J, with 15 bases between. CDR3 sequence: CASSTSDYSAQYF. The CDR3 DNA sequence: TGTGCCAGTAGTACCTCGGACTATTCCGCGCAGTATTTT.

This clone was seen only a few times. The rearrangement links TRBV5-1 to TRBJ2-1, with TRBD2 identical over 7 bases. V shed 5 bases and J 6 bases; nucleotides not matched to a gene: 11. CDR1 and CDR2 from the germline V gene are SGHRS and YFSETQ. The CDR3 has 15 residues. The DNA for the CDR3 is TGCGCCAGCAGTCTCGGGAGGCCCAGGGCCAATGAGCAGTTCTTC. Protein: CASSLGRPRANEQFF.

The V call is TRBV5-5, the J call TRBJ2-7; the match to TRBD2 covers 11 bases. The junction had 9 bases not matched to a gene; V was cut back by 2 bases and J by 5 bases. This CDR3 contains 16 residues. Germline lookup yields CDR1 SGHKS and CDR2 YYEKEE (reference sequence). CDR3 region: CASSFGLAGGQDEQYF. The DNA for the CDR3 is TGTGCCAGCAGCTTCGGGTTAGCGGGAGGGCAGGACGAGCAGTACTTC.

This rearrangement joins TRBV18 to TRBJ2-7; D might be TRBD2 (6 bases). CDR1 KGHSH and CDR2 LQKENI come from the germline V gene. Trimming took off 4 bases at V and 0 bases at J, with 13 bases between the two ends. The CDR3 runs to 15 residues. The CDR3 protein is CASSLAGNPSYEQYF. CDR3 coding DNA: TGTGCCAGCTCACTCGCGGGGAATCCCTCCTACGAGCAGTACTTC.

The chain joins TRBV19 to TRBJ2-5; 12 bases align to TRBD2. CDR1 LNHDA and CDR2 SQIVND come from the germline V gene (reference sequence). CDR3 length: 16 residues. V gave up 4 bases and J gave up 3 bases; unmatched junction bases: 6. For the CDR3, the DNA is TGTGCCAGTAGTACCTCCCGGACTAGCGGGAAAGAGACCCAGTACTTC. It codes for CASSTSRTSGKETQYF. The full variable domain, with the rest looked up from reference TRBV19 and TRBJ2-5, is DGGITQSPKYLFRKEGQNVTLSCEQNLNHDAMYWYRQDPGQGLRLIYYSQIVNDFQKGDIAEGYSVSREKKESFPLTVTSAQKNPTAFYLCASSTSRTSGKETQYFGPGTRLLVL.

This chain connects TRBV10-3 to TRBJ2-5; the D gene is possibly TRBD2 (6 bases). Germline CDR1 ENHRY, CDR2 SYGVKD. This CDR3 region has 13 residues. Trimming took off 6 bases at V and 2 bases at J, with 10 bases between the two ends. The CDR3 DNA reads TGTGCCATCAGGGGCGGGGCGCAAGAGACCCAGTACTTC. It is translated as CAIRGGAQETQYF.

The V call is TRBV9, the J call TRBJ1-5, with TRBD1 matching 9 bases. This CDR3 is 13 amino acids long. CDR1 is SGDLS and CDR2 is YYNGEE in the germline V gene. The V gene end was trimmed by 4 bases and the J gene end by 7 bases; junction bases not matched to a gene: 3. The CDR3 DNA sequence: TGTGCCAGCAGCTTGGACAGGGGACAGCCCCAGCATTTT. Amino acid sequence: CASSLDRGQPQHF.

The genes are TRBV5-4 and TRBJ2-1; TRBD2 matches 10 bases. The V gene end was trimmed by 0 bases and the J gene end by 7 bases; junction bases not matched to a gene: 10. CDR3 length equals 17 residues. The germline CDR1 and CDR2 sequences are SGHNT and YYREEE (reference sequence). CDR3 residues: CASSLAGASGRRNEQFF. The CDR3 DNA is TGTGCCAGCAGCTTGGCCGGGGCTAGCGGGAGACGGAATGAGCAGTTCTTC.

The genes are TRBV11-1 and TRBJ2-5, with 8 bases that match TRBD2. The trim removed 3 bases at V and 5 bases at J, leaving 14 bases unmatched. Germline V gene data show CDR1 as SGHAT and CDR2 as FQDESV (reference sequence). This CDR3 contains 17 residues. The CDR3 is CASSFGLIAGPGETQYF. Written as DNA, the CDR3 is TGTGCCAGCAGCTTCGGCTTGATAGCGGGACCGGGTGAGACCCAGTACTTC.

V gene TRBV5-6 combines with J gene TRBJ2-1; 9 nucleotides line up with TRBD1. V gave up 2 bases and J gave up 8 bases; unmatched junction bases: 8. This CDR3 comprises 15 residues. CDR1 and CDR2 (germline): SGHDT, YYEEEE. The CDR3: CASSFTQGANYEQFF. CDR3 DNA: TGTGCCAGCAGCTTTACACAGGGGGCGAACTATGAGCAGTTCTTC.

This clone was picked up a small number of times. The rearrangement uses TRBV19 and TRBJ2-5; TRBD1 aligns across 7 bases. CDR3 size: 13 residues. V lost 1 base and J lost 4; bases outside the gene matches: 0. Germline loops: CDR1 LNHDA, CDR2 SQIVND (reference sequence). In DNA form, the CDR3 reads TGTGCCAGTAGTATAGGACAGGGAGAGACCCAGTACTTC. Residues: CASSIGQGETQYF.

V is TRBV5-1 and J is TRBJ1-1, with D perhaps TRBD1 (5 bases). The CDR3 sequence is 18 residues long. CDR1 SGHRS and CDR2 YFSETQ come from the germline V gene. Trimming cost V 0 bases and J 1 base, with 19 bases left between them. This CDR3 reads CASSLDPVNRIGNTEAFF. The CDR3 DNA reads TGCGCCAGCAGCTTGGATCCCGTGAACAGGATCGGGAACACTGAAGCTTTCTTT.